The entry below gives a single TCR beta chain sequence along with its context. The CDR3 loop spans 17 amino acids. CDR1 and CDR2 (germline): MGHRA, YSYEKL. After removal of 6 bases from V and 0 bases from J, the junction contained 11 bases not matched to a gene. Produced via immunoSEQ multiplex PCR; TCRdb's table is partial and in-frame only. The sample yields around 140,000 clones, roughly 89% seen once. The sample originates from a study of cytomegalovirus exposure and HLA in healthy donors. Sample: PBMCs. This chain uses TRBV4-1 with TRBJ1-2, with 9 positions matching TRBD1. This clonotype was sampled from a young woman in good health and CMV-seronegative. The CDR3 nucleotides read TGCGCCAGCAGACATTACTGGCGGGACAGGGCTAACTATGGCTACACCTTC. Translation gives CASRHYWRDRANYGYTF.